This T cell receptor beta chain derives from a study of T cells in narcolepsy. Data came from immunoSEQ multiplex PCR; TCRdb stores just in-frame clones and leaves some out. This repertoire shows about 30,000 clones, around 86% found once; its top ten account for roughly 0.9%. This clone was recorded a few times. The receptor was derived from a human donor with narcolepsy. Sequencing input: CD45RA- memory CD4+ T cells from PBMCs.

The CDR3 sequence: CASSIPGLGSEAFF. The CDR3 DNA is TGTGCCAGTAGTATCCCAGGTTTAGGGTCTGAAGCTTTCTTT. The rearrangement uses TRBV19 and TRBJ1-1; D remains unclear. Germline-derived CDR1 and CDR2 are LNHDA and SQIVND (reference sequence). V lost 3 bases and J 6 bases, leaving 14 bases between the germline ends. The CDR3 consists of 14 residues.